Listed here are 18 T cell receptor beta chains from one sample, sequenced in a study of T cell repertoires in cytomegalovirus infection (dated by TCRdb to about 2019). Data came from an Illumina HiSeq 1500. The raw public data were reprocessed by TCRdb itself: fastp quality trimming at Q25, MiXCR clonotype calling, in-frame beta chains only. Rows are unified per CDR3 protein, each entry keeping the most common DNA and genes. Recorded for this sample are 350,000 to 550,000 distinct CDR3 sequences; approximately 32% of them occurred a single time. The ten largest make up around 13% of the sample. Sequences were obtained from PBMCs. These receptor sequences come from a human donor in good health (CMV status not recorded). Some clones in this sample may be carry-over from other donors' samples.

CDR3 residues: CAISESEWDRNQPQHF. The CDR3 nucleotides are TGTGCCATCAGTGAGTCGGAGTGGGACCGCAATCAGCCCCAGCATTTT. The chain combines TRBV10-3 with TRBJ1-5; tentatively, D is TRBD1 (5 bases). Germline-derived CDR1 and CDR2 are ENHRY and SYGVKD. Deletions cut 0 bases from V and 2 bases from J, with 11 bases between. The CDR3 is 16 amino acids.

The chain joins TRBV6-6 to TRBJ2-5; D not resolved. The V and J ends lost 2 bases and 0 bases respectively, with 4 bases between them. The CDR3 spans 13 residues. Germline CDR1 and CDR2: MNHNY and SVGAGI (reference sequence). CDR3 residues: CASSYDYQETQYF. The CDR3 DNA reads TGTGCCAGCAGTTACGACTACCAAGAGACCCAGTACTTC.

As concerns this clonotype: Given a much more abundant clone one base away, this may be a read error. The chain couples TRBV19 to TRBJ1-5; tentative D call: TRBD1 (5 bases). Per the germline V gene, CDR1 is LNHDA and CDR2 is SQIVND (reference sequence). V lost 10 bases and J 4 bases, leaving 14 bases between the germline ends. This CDR3 spans 13 amino acids. CDR3 loop: CAIKQGGNQPQHF. Here the CDR3 DNA reads TGTGCCATTAAGCAGGGCGGGAATCAGCCCCAGCATTTT.

The rearrangement joins TRBV27 to TRBJ1-1; 7 bases match TRBD1. In germline, CDR1 is MNHEY, CDR2 SMNVEV (reference sequence). V shed 6 bases, J shed 1 base, and the junction held 14 bases outside the gene matches. The CDR3 totals 17 residues. This CDR3 is CASRHRGFRSRNTEAFF. DNA for the CDR3: TGTGCCAGCAGACACAGGGGTTTTAGGTCGCGGAACACTGAAGCTTTCTTT.

This clonotype was seen ten or more times. V and J are TRBV7-8 and TRBJ1-2; 8 nucleotides agree with TRBD1. The V segment lost 5 bases and the J segment 3 bases; nucleotides outside the gene matches: 17. Germline V gene data show CDR1 as SGHVS and CDR2 as FQNEAQ. This CDR3 is built from 18 residues. The CDR3 is CASSGWPGQGKVDYGYTF. CDR3 DNA sequence: TGTGCCAGCAGCGGTTGGCCTGGACAGGGAAAAGTTGACTATGGCTACACCTTC.

This clonotype was observed a few times. V is TRBV7-9 and J is TRBJ2-5, with D possibly TRBD2 on 6 matching bases. Trimming removed 4 bases at V and 5 bases at J, with 8 bases between. Germline-derived CDR1 and CDR2 are SEHNR and FQNEAQ (reference sequence). This CDR3 contains 12 residues. CDR3 sequence: CASSWEAETQYF. CDR3 in DNA: TGTGCCAGCAGCTGGGAGGCGGAGACCCAGTACTTC.

This clonotype was seen a few times. The chain is built from TRBV27 and TRBJ1-6, with 10 positions matching TRBD1. This CDR3 region has 14 residues. Germline values: CDR1 MNHEY, CDR2 SMNVEV (reference sequence). V was pared by 5 bases and J by 9 bases, with 4 bases of the junction left unmatched. CDR3 amino acids: CASSADRGSSPLHF. DNA for the CDR3: TGTGCCAGCAGTGCGGACAGGGGGAGTTCACCCCTCCACTTT.

The chain links TRBV6-5 to TRBJ1-1; no clear D. V gave up 0 bases and J gave up 2 bases, with 13 bases separating them. The CDR3 contains 16 residues. Germline CDR1 and CDR2: MNHEY and SVGAGI. This chain's CDR3 is CASSYSIWQVNTEAFF. Here the CDR3 DNA reads TGTGCCAGCAGTTACTCGATCTGGCAGGTCAACACTGAAGCTTTCTTT.

This clonotype has ten or more counts. CDR3 residues: CASSLLTASTNNSPLHF. CDR3 sequence (DNA): TGTGCCAGCAGTTTATTGACAGCTTCGACCAATAATTCACCCCTCCACTTT. The chain has TRBV12-3 or TRBV12-4 and TRBJ1-6; TRBD1 is a possible D gene (5 bases). V shed 2 bases and J shed 5 bases, with 16 bases lying between them. The CDR3 runs to 17 residues.

The chain uses TRBV7-4 and TRBJ1-4; D perhaps matches TRBD1 (5 bases). The V gene lost 5 bases and the J gene lost 10 bases, with 26 bases spanning the gap. Germline CDR1 reads SGHVT; CDR2 reads SQSDAQ. This CDR3 is built from 17 residues. The CDR3 protein is CASSAINNRGQPRKLFF. The DNA for the CDR3 is TGTGCCAGCAGCGCAATCAACAACCGGGGCCAACCTCGAAAACTGTTTTTT.

A few counts support this clonotype. This chain joins TRBV7-9 and TRBJ2-3; D may be TRBD2 (6 bases). CDR3 length equals 15 residues. The V gene's germline CDR1 is SEHNR and CDR2 FQNEAQ (reference sequence). V lost 4 bases and J lost 1, with 12 bases in between. The CDR3: CASSSDYSGTDTQYF. In nucleotides, the CDR3 is TGTGCCAGCAGCTCGGACTACTCTGGCACAGATACGCAGTATTTT.

The chain joins TRBV6-2 or TRBV6-3 to TRBJ2-7; D assignment may be TRBD1 or TRBD2 (6 bases each). This CDR3 comprises 15 residues. Germline loops: CDR1 MNHEY, CDR2 SVGEGT. Trimming took 3 bases from V and 2 from J, leaving 14 bases between them. This CDR3 reads CASSYGGTRTYEQYF. CDR3 DNA: TGTGCCAGCAGTTATGGAGGGACACGGACCTACGAGCAGTACTTC.

The CDR3 nucleotides are TGTGCCAGCAGCCTAGATGGGACAGGGGGCCGTGAAGCTTTCTTT. This sequence encodes CASSLDGTGGREAFF. V usage is TRBV7-2 and J usage is TRBJ1-1; 12 positions agree with TRBD1. Germline values: CDR1 SGHTA, CDR2 FQGNSA. Losses at the gene ends were 5 bases for V and 7 bases for J; bases not matched to a gene: 8. This CDR3 has 15 residues.

The CDR3 spells CASSFGMEKAFF. CDR3 bases: TGTGCCAGCAGTTTCGGCATGGAAAAAGCTTTCTTT. The V call is TRBV12-3 or TRBV12-4, the J call TRBJ1-1; D uncertain. The CDR3 has 12 amino acids. The V end was cut by 3 bases, the J end by 9 bases, with 11 bases between.

This chain links TRBV7-6 with TRBJ2-7; D could derive from TRBD1 or TRBD2 (5 bases each). V dropped 6 bases and J dropped 4 bases, with 16 bases sitting between them. The CDR3 runs 14 residues. Germline-derived CDR1 and CDR2 are SGHVS and FNYEAQ. The CDR3 DNA reads TGTGCCAGCAGTTACGGGACCAGAGGGTACGAGCAGTACTTC. Translating it yields CASSYGTRGYEQYF.

This clonotype was observed a few times. The chain employs TRBV7-2 and TRBJ2-3; 11 positions agree with TRBD1. Germline values: CDR1 SGHTA, CDR2 FQGNSA. The length of the CDR3 is 15 residues. V trimming: 5 bases; J trimming: 4 bases; junction bases outside the gene matches: 5. CDR3 sequence reads: CASSLDRGQADTQYF. CDR3 coding DNA: TGTGCCAGCAGCCTGGACAGGGGGCAGGCAGATACGCAGTATTTT.

The chain recombines TRBV24-1 with TRBJ1-3; D is undetermined. This CDR3 is built from 15 residues. The germline V gene has CDR1 KGHDR and CDR2 SFDVKD. Trimming left V 2 bases short and J 4 bases short, with 11 bases between. The CDR3 sequence is CATSDSSRPGNTIYF. As DNA, the CDR3 is TGTGCCACCAGTGATTCCAGTCGGCCCGGAAACACCATATATTTT.

The chain employs TRBV7-6 and TRBJ2-5; 14 positions match TRBD2. From germline, CDR1 is SGHVS and CDR2 FNYEAQ. The V gene end was trimmed by 5 bases and the J gene end by 3 bases; junction bases not matched to a gene: 5. This CDR3 is built from 16 residues. CDR3 nucleotide sequence: TGTGCCAGCAGCCGGGGACTAGCGGGGGAGAAAGAGACCCAGTACTTC. Protein: CASSRGLAGEKETQYF. The complete variable domain, with remaining parts taken from reference TRBV7-6 and TRBJ2-5, reads GAGVSQSPRYKVTKRGQDVALRCDPISGHVSLYWYRQALGQGPEFLTYFNYEAQQDKSGLPNDRFSAERPEGSISTLTIQRTEQRDSAMYRCASSRGLAGEKETQYFGPGTRLLVL.